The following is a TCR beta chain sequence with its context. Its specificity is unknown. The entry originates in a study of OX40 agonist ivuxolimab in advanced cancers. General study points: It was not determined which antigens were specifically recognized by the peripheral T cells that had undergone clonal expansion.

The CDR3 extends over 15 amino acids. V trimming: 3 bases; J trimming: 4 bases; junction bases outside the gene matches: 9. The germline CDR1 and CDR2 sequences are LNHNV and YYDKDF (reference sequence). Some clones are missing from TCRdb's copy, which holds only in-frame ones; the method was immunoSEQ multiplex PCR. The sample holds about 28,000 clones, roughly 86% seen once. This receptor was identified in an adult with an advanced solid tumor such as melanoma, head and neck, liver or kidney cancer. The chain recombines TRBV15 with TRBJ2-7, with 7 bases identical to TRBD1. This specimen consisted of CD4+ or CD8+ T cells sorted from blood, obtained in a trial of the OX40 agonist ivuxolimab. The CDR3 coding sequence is TGTGCCACCAGCAGCGTCGGCACAGGGGTTTACGAGCAGTACTTC. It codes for CATSSVGTGVYEQYF.